What follows are 19 T cell receptor beta chains derived from one specimen sequenced in a study of cytomegalovirus exposure and HLA in healthy donors. The PCR contained 60 Vbeta and 13 Jbeta primers. Clones were sequenced by immunoSEQ multiplex PCR, and TCRdb holds only the in-frame ones, with some missing. The table has 150,000 to 200,000 clones, around 87% seen once. The sequencing sample was made of PBMCs. These receptors all come from a young woman in good health and CMV-seronegative.

This clone occurred a few times. The chain links TRBV4-1 to TRBJ1-2, with 11 bases that match TRBD1. There are 14 residues in the CDR3. Germline CDR1 is MGHRA and CDR2 is YSYEKL. Trimming removed 1 base from V and 7 bases from J; junction bases left unmatched: 2. CDR3 in amino acids: CASSQAGTGGGYTF. CDR3 nucleotides: TGCGCCAGCAGCCAAGCCGGGACAGGGGGTGGCTACACCTTC.

CDR3 sequence (DNA): TGTGCCAGCAGCTCTGTACGGTATTCACCCCTCCACTTT. It codes for CASSSVRYSPLHF. J is TRBJ1-6 and V is TRBV5-6; no clear D gene. Trimming shortened V by 3 bases and J by 8 bases, and 9 bases separated the two germline ends. The germline V gene has CDR1 SGHDT and CDR2 YYEEEE. This CDR3 comprises 13 residues.

This clone was detected once. The rearrangement links TRBV2 to TRBJ2-7; 8 nucleotides line up with TRBD2. The CDR3 covers 12 residues. Germline CDR1 and CDR2: SNHLY and FYNNEI. The J segment lost 5 bases and the V segment lost 8 bases, leaving 5 bases of the junction unmatched. The CDR3 sequence: CASESGRNEQYF. CDR3 coding DNA: TGTGCCAGCGAGAGCGGGAGAAACGAGCAGTACTTC.

This clone was recorded a few times. The rearrangement uses TRBV7-2 and TRBJ2-2; 7 bases match TRBD2. Germline CDR1 is SGHTA and CDR2 is FQGNSA. The CDR3 consists of 14 residues. V shed 5 bases, J shed 7 bases, and the junction held 7 bases outside the gene matches. CDR3 amino acids: CASSPSGINGELFF. The DNA of the CDR3 is TGTGCCAGCAGCCCTAGCGGTATTAACGGGGAGCTGTTTTTT.

There are a few counts of this clone. The germline gene is not matched at one end of the junction; a read error may be the cause. J is TRBJ2-5 and V is TRBV5-4; TRBD1 agrees at 8 bases. In germline, CDR1 is SGHNT, CDR2 YYREEE (reference sequence). The CDR3 has 14 amino acids. CDR3 amino acids: CASSSLDRGEAQYF. Written as DNA, the CDR3 is TGTGCCAGCAGCTCCCTCGACAGGGGAGAGGCCCAGTACTTC.

The chain has TRBV9 and TRBJ1-5, with D perhaps TRBD1 (5 bases). Germline V CDR1 and CDR2: SGDLS, YYNGEE. The CDR3 runs to 17 residues. The V end was cut by 8 bases, the J end by 2 bases, with 23 bases between. Here the CDR3 reads CASDRDCQADGNQPQHF. Written as DNA, the CDR3 is TGTGCCAGTGACAGAGATTGCCAGGCGGATGGCAATCAGCCCCAGCATTTT.

Of note for this clone: Other DNA sequences in the same sample also yield this CDR3. The chain combines TRBV5-1 with TRBJ2-1; TRBD2 agrees at 8 bases. Germline V gene lookup returns CDR1 SGHRS and CDR2 YFSETQ. V was clipped by 2 bases and J by 8 bases; unmatched bases: 6. The CDR3 covers 14 residues. DNA of the CDR3: TGCGCCAGCAGCTTAGAACGGGAGGGGGATGAGCAGTTCTTC. Its translation: CASSLEREGDEQFF.

The sample holds a few counts of this clone. This chain uses TRBV7-2 with TRBJ2-3; D is uncertain. Germline-derived CDR1 and CDR2 are SGHTA and FQGNSA. Trimming took 5 bases from V and 4 from J, leaving 13 bases between them. The CDR3 is 14 amino acids. This CDR3 is CASSQISQPDTQYF. CDR3 DNA sequence: TGTGCCAGCAGCCAGATTTCCCAACCAGATACGCAGTATTTT.

In this sample, this clone turned up once. The chain joins TRBV5-4 to TRBJ2-3; 12 positions agree with TRBD2. The ends lost 3 bases at V and 8 bases at J; junction bases unmatched: 10. CDR1 SGHNT and CDR2 YYREEE come from the germline V gene (reference sequence). The CDR3 is 16 residues long. The CDR3 nucleotides read TGTGCCAGCAGCTCGGGACTAGCGGGTGTGCAGAGTACGCAGTATTTT. This codes for CASSSGLAGVQSTQYF.

The chain links TRBV9 to TRBJ1-3; D remains ambiguous. This CDR3 spans 16 amino acids. Between the trimmed V and J ends, which lost 0 bases and 4 bases, there was a span of 14 bases. The germline V gene has CDR1 SGDLS and CDR2 YYNGEE. The CDR3 spells CASSVGEGGLGNTIYF. As DNA, the CDR3 is TGTGCCAGCAGCGTAGGAGAAGGCGGGCTGGGAAACACCATATATTTT.

This sequence joins TRBV28 and TRBJ1-2; 9 bases are shared with TRBD1. The V gene end was trimmed by 7 bases and the J gene end by 8 bases; junction bases not matched to a gene: 5. The V gene's germline CDR1 is MDHEN and CDR2 SYDVKM. The CDR3 length is 12 residues. The CDR3 nucleotides are TGTGCCAGCACCGGACAGGGGAAAGGCTACACCTTC. It is translated as CASTGQGKGYTF.

The chain is built from TRBV19 and TRBJ1-6; 8 nucleotides align to TRBD1. Germline assignment: CDR1 LNHDA and CDR2 SQIVND (reference sequence). After removal of 6 bases from V and 8 bases from J, the junction contained 9 bases not matched to a gene. CDR3 length equals 15 residues. The DNA of the CDR3 is TGTGCCAGTAGCCCCGGACAGGGACGGTATTCACCCCTCCACTTT. This gives the protein CASSPGQGRYSPLHF. Full variable domain (rest looked up from reference TRBV19 and TRBJ1-6): DGGITQSPKYLFRKEGQNVTLSCEQNLNHDAMYWYRQDPGQGLRLIYYSQIVNDFQKGDIAEGYSVSREKKESFPLTVTSAQKNPTAFYLCASSPGQGRYSPLHFGNGTRLTVT.

The J gene is TRBJ2-2, the V gene TRBV10-3; no clear D. Germline CDR1 ENHRY, CDR2 SYGVKD. This CDR3 comprises 14 residues. V lost 2 bases to trimming and J lost 6 bases, with 10 bases between them. DNA for the CDR3: TGTGCCATCAGTGAGCGAGAGATCTCCGGGGAGCTGTTTTTT. Protein product: CAISEREISGELFF.

This clone was seen once. V usage is TRBV15 and J usage is TRBJ2-5; D may be TRBD1 (5 bases). The CDR3 covers 13 residues. The germline gives CDR1 LNHNV, CDR2 YYDKDF (reference sequence). The germline V and J ends were trimmed by 6 bases and 9 bases, with 17 bases remaining between them. CDR3 DNA sequence: TGTGCCACCAGAGATCGAAGAGTAGGGGCCCAGTACTTC. This encodes CATRDRRVGAQYF.

This sequence joins TRBV27 and TRBJ2-7; TRBD1 agrees at 7 bases. The germline V gene has CDR1 MNHEY and CDR2 SMNVEV (reference sequence). The ends lost 5 bases at V and 6 bases at J; junction bases unmatched: 4. The CDR3 loop spans 12 amino acids. The CDR3 protein is CASSPRTGEQYF. The DNA for the CDR3 is TGTGCCAGCAGTCCAAGGACAGGCGAGCAGTACTTC.

V is TRBV7-2 and J is TRBJ2-7; TRBD2 agrees at 10 bases. The CDR3 has 18 residues. Germline V gene data show CDR1 as SGHTA and CDR2 as FQGNSA. With V trimmed by 0 bases and J by 0 bases, 8 bases remained unmatched. In nucleotides, the CDR3 is TGTGCCAGCAGCTTAGCGTCTTTAGCGGGAGGAACCTCCTACGAGCAGTACTTC. This translates into CASSLASLAGGTSYEQYF.

CDR3 sequence (DNA): TGTGCCAGCAGTGAATTTGGCGGAGGTGAAAAACTGTTTTTT. Amino acid sequence: CASSEFGGGEKLFF. The rearrangement links TRBV25-1 to TRBJ1-4; D is undetermined. The V gene lost 1 base and the J gene lost 7 bases, with 10 bases spanning the gap. The CDR3 is 14 residues long. CDR1 is MGHDK, CDR2 SYGVNS, per germline.

On this clone itself: Other DNA sequences in the same sample also yield this CDR3. The chain employs TRBV27 and TRBJ1-3; 9 bases line up with TRBD1. J lost 9 bases, V lost 8 bases, and 11 bases had no gene match. CDR1 is MNHEY, CDR2 SMNVEV, per germline (reference sequence). The CDR3 loop spans 14 amino acids. CDR3: CASGPGQGFGTIYF. The DNA of the CDR3 is TGTGCCAGCGGCCCGGGACAGGGATTCGGCACCATATATTTT.

The V and J genes are TRBV7-9 and TRBJ2-7; a weak D match, TRBD2 (5 bases). Trimming shortened V by 2 bases and J by 4 bases, and 15 bases separated the two germline ends. This CDR3 is 15 amino acids long. The V gene's germline CDR1 is SEHNR and CDR2 FQNEAQ (reference sequence). The CDR3 reads CASSLQRAQPYEQYF. For the CDR3, the DNA is TGTGCCAGCAGCTTACAGAGGGCACAGCCTTACGAGCAGTACTTC.